The rows below give T cell receptor beta chains drawn from one sample of a study of low-dose radiotherapy and immunotherapy resistance in tumors. One entry per CDR3 protein, called by TCRdb with MiXCR from the reads. This sample has nearly 60,000 distinct CDR3 sequences, with around a quarter found just once. The sample here was PBMCs, taken after low-dose radiotherapy plus immunotherapy. The receptors shown here come from a male donor with prostate cancer. Each CDR3 is given with its conserved first and last residue. Each record gives: CDR3 DNA, CDR3 protein, D gene, clone size, V gene, J gene. D genes are given only for firm matches. Some rows mark clone size as missing; the rest say once, few, many or name a class of expanded clone.

cdr3_nt: TGTGCCACCAGCTCGATGCTAGCGGGAAATACGCAGTATTTT
cdr3_aa: CATSSMLAGNTQYF
d_call: TRBD2
clone_size: many
v_call: TRBV15
j_call: TRBJ2-3

cdr3_nt: TGTGCCAGCAGCTTGATGGGACTAGCGTTCCAAGAGACCCAGTACTTC
cdr3_aa: CASSLMGLAFQETQYF
d_call: TRBD2
clone_size: -
v_call: TRBV5-6
j_call: TRBJ2-5

cdr3_nt: TGTGCCAGCAGCGTAGTACCGGGCTCAAGTGCGCGGGAGCTGTTTTTT
cdr3_aa: CASSVVPGSSARELFF
d_call: -
clone_size: many
v_call: TRBV9
j_call: TRBJ2-2

cdr3_nt: TGCGCCAGCAGAGCCAGGACAGACTACACCGGGGAGCTGTTTTTT
cdr3_aa: CASRARTDYTGELFF
d_call: -
clone_size: -
v_call: TRBV5-1
j_call: TRBJ2-2

cdr3_nt: TGTGCCAGCAGCCCCCCGGGGTCCAGCACCACCGGGGAGCTGTTTTTT
cdr3_aa: CASSPPGSSTTGELFF
d_call: -
clone_size: many
v_call: TRBV5-4
j_call: TRBJ2-2

cdr3_nt: TGCAGTGCTAGCAGACAGGGGGCGCGATCGCTAGAGACCCAGTACTTC
cdr3_aa: CSASRQGARSLETQYF
d_call: TRBD1
clone_size: many
v_call: TRBV20-1
j_call: TRBJ2-5

cdr3_nt: TGTGCCAGCAGTGTAGGTAATTCCCCTGAGGAGCAGTACTTC
cdr3_aa: CASSVGNSPEEQYF
d_call: -
clone_size: many
v_call: TRBV2
j_call: TRBJ2-7

cdr3_nt: TGCAGTGCTAGCCGGAGGGAGACCCAGTACTTC
cdr3_aa: CSASRRETQYF
d_call: -
clone_size: many
v_call: TRBV20-1
j_call: TRBJ2-5

cdr3_nt: TGTGCTAGTGGTTTGGTACTCTTTGGGCTGGGGAGGGCCCTCTACAATGAGCAGTTCTTC
cdr3_aa: CASGLVLFGLGRALYNEQFF
d_call: TRBD2
clone_size: few
v_call: TRBV12-5
j_call: TRBJ2-1

cdr3_nt: TGCGCCAGCAGCCGAGCAAGGACTAGCGGGGGTCATGAGCAGTTCTTC
cdr3_aa: CASSRARTSGGHEQFF
d_call: TRBD2
clone_size: many
v_call: TRBV4-3
j_call: TRBJ2-1

cdr3_nt: TGTGCCAGCAGCTCGAGGCCGGTTGATACGCAGTATTTT
cdr3_aa: CASSSRPVDTQYF
d_call: -
clone_size: many
v_call: TRBV7-9
j_call: TRBJ2-3

cdr3_nt: TGTGCCAGCAGCCCGCCTTCCGGGACGGGTGCCTACGAGCAGTACTTC
cdr3_aa: CASSPPSGTGAYEQYF
d_call: -
clone_size: many
v_call: TRBV6-5
j_call: TRBJ2-7

cdr3_nt: TGTGCCTGGAGTGAGGTAGCCCCCGGTTACGAGCAGTACTTC
cdr3_aa: CAWSEVAPGYEQYF
d_call: -
clone_size: -
v_call: TRBV30
j_call: TRBJ2-7

cdr3_nt: TGTGCCAGCAGCTTAGAACACAGGGGGGTAGGGAATCAGCCCCAGCATTTT
cdr3_aa: CASSLEHRGVGNQPQHF
d_call: TRBD1
clone_size: medium-sized
v_call: TRBV7-2
j_call: TRBJ1-5

cdr3_nt: TGTGCCAGCAGCGACCTAGCGCAGAGCACAGATACGCAGTATTTT
cdr3_aa: CASSDLAQSTDTQYF
d_call: -
clone_size: many
v_call: TRBV3-1
j_call: TRBJ2-3

cdr3_nt: TGTGCCAGCAGCAAACTAGCGGGGTGGGAGACCCAGTACTTC
cdr3_aa: CASSKLAGWETQYF
d_call: -
clone_size: many
v_call: TRBV21-1
j_call: TRBJ2-5

cdr3_nt: TGTGCCAGCAGCCACAAGAGGGGCATTGGGACAGCCTACACAGATACGCAGTATTTT
cdr3_aa: CASSHKRGIGTAYTDTQYF
d_call: TRBD1
clone_size: many
v_call: TRBV3-1
j_call: TRBJ2-3

cdr3_nt: TGTGCCAGCAGTTGGTCAGAGGAGCATTCACCCCTCCACTTT
cdr3_aa: CASSWSEEHSPLHF
d_call: -
clone_size: many
v_call: TRBV6-5
j_call: TRBJ1-6

cdr3_nt: TGTGCCTGGAGTGTTGGTGTCACTCAGGGCACTGAAGCTTTCTTT
cdr3_aa: CAWSVGVTQGTEAFF
d_call: -
clone_size: many
v_call: TRBV30
j_call: TRBJ1-1

cdr3_nt: TGTGCCACCAGTGCTGAGGGGGGCTCCTACAATGAGCAGTTCTTC
cdr3_aa: CATSAEGGSYNEQFF
d_call: -
clone_size: medium-sized
v_call: TRBV24-1
j_call: TRBJ2-1

cdr3_nt: TGCAGCGTTGGGTCCCCGGACACAGATACGCAGTATTTT
cdr3_aa: CSVGSPDTDTQYF
d_call: -
clone_size: many
v_call: TRBV29-1
j_call: TRBJ2-3

cdr3_nt: TGCGCCAGCAGCCCAACTAGCGGGGGCTACAATGAGCAGTTCTTC
cdr3_aa: CASSPTSGGYNEQFF
d_call: TRBD2
clone_size: many
v_call: TRBV5-1
j_call: TRBJ2-1

cdr3_nt: TGTGCCAGCAGCTTCGCCGGGAACCGCCAAGAGACCCAGTACTTC
cdr3_aa: CASSFAGNRQETQYF
d_call: -
clone_size: many
v_call: TRBV5-5
j_call: TRBJ2-5

cdr3_nt: TGTGCCAGCAGCAAAACGGGCCAGATCAATGAGCAGTTCTTC
cdr3_aa: CASSKTGQINEQFF
d_call: -
clone_size: many
v_call: TRBV21-1
j_call: TRBJ2-1

cdr3_nt: TGTGCCAGCAAGGACGGGGGACGTGAGACCCAGTACTTC
cdr3_aa: CASKDGGRETQYF
d_call: -
clone_size: many
v_call: TRBV6-2/TRBV6-3
j_call: TRBJ2-5

cdr3_nt: TGTGCCAGCAGACCTCATGGGGATCGCTATGGCTACACCTTC
cdr3_aa: CASRPHGDRYGYTF
d_call: -
clone_size: once
v_call: TRBV6-5
j_call: TRBJ1-2

cdr3_nt: TGTGCCAGCTCACCAGTGCCGGGACAGGGGGAGAACACCATATATTTT
cdr3_aa: CASSPVPGQGENTIYF
d_call: TRBD1
clone_size: many
v_call: TRBV18
j_call: TRBJ1-3

cdr3_nt: TGCGCCAGCAGCTTAGGGACTAGCAGCGGACATGAGACCCAGTACTTC
cdr3_aa: CASSLGTSSGHETQYF
d_call: TRBD2
clone_size: many
v_call: TRBV5-1
j_call: TRBJ2-5

cdr3_nt: -
cdr3_aa: CASSIYLCSVAGTAENIQYF
d_call: -
clone_size: -
v_call: TRBV28
j_call: TRBJ2-4

cdr3_nt: TGCAGCGTTGATCTTTTCGCCGCGCAGTATTTT
cdr3_aa: CSVDLFAAQYF
d_call: -
clone_size: many
v_call: TRBV29-1
j_call: TRBJ2-3

cdr3_nt: TGTGCCAGCGGCATCAGCCGGAACACCATATATTTT
cdr3_aa: CASGISRNTIYF
d_call: -
clone_size: many
v_call: TRBV14
j_call: TRBJ1-3

cdr3_nt: -
cdr3_aa: CASSYSTKPVQGLNTGELFFFFFF
d_call: -
clone_size: -
v_call: TRBV6-2/TRBV6-3
j_call: TRBJ2-2

cdr3_nt: TGTGCCAGCTCACCTGTCGGGACTACCTACAATGAGCAGTTCTTC
cdr3_aa: CASSPVGTTYNEQFF
d_call: TRBD2
clone_size: many
v_call: TRBV18
j_call: TRBJ2-1

cdr3_nt: TGTGCCAGCGTTGGGACTGCGACGGGTCAGCCCCAGCATTTT
cdr3_aa: CASVGTATGQPQHF
d_call: -
clone_size: -
v_call: TRBV28
j_call: TRBJ1-5

cdr3_nt: TGTGCCAGCAGCTTGTTTGGAGACAGGAATGACTATGGCTACACCTTC
cdr3_aa: CASSLFGDRNDYGYTF
d_call: -
clone_size: many
v_call: TRBV5-6
j_call: TRBJ1-2

cdr3_nt: TGTGCCAGCTCACCAGGGACAGGGGACGCTGGCTACACCTTC
cdr3_aa: CASSPGTGDAGYTF
d_call: TRBD1
clone_size: -
v_call: TRBV18
j_call: TRBJ1-2

cdr3_nt: TGTGCCAGCAGCAACCATGGGGGGTACGAGCAGTACTTC
cdr3_aa: CASSNHGGYEQYF
d_call: -
clone_size: many
v_call: TRBV7-2
j_call: TRBJ2-7

cdr3_nt: TGTCCCAGCAGTTTTGGGGCTAGCGGGCTCTACGAGCAGTACTTC
cdr3_aa: CPSSFGASGLYEQYF
d_call: TRBD2
clone_size: -
v_call: TRBV27
j_call: TRBJ2-7

cdr3_nt: TGTGCCAGCAGCGTAGACGGGGGCCTCAATGAGCAGTTCTTC
cdr3_aa: CASSVDGGLNEQFF
d_call: -
clone_size: medium-sized
v_call: TRBV9
j_call: TRBJ2-1

cdr3_nt: TGTGCCAGCAGTCCCTCAAGGTGGCGGGAGGGCCGCAATGAGCAGTTCTTC
cdr3_aa: CASSPSRWREGRNEQFF
d_call: TRBD2
clone_size: many
v_call: TRBV28
j_call: TRBJ2-1

cdr3_nt: TGCAGCGTCCGGGGGCTGCCTGGGGCCAACGTCCTGACTTTC
cdr3_aa: CSVRGLPGANVLTF
d_call: -
clone_size: -
v_call: TRBV29-1
j_call: TRBJ2-6

cdr3_nt: TGCGCCAGCAGCTTGGCTGGCGCCGGGGGATACCAAGAGACCCAGTACTTC
cdr3_aa: CASSLAGAGGYQETQYF
d_call: -
clone_size: -
v_call: TRBV5-1
j_call: TRBJ2-5

cdr3_nt: TGTGCCAGCAGCTTCTCGGGGGGGAATTCACCCCTCCACTTT
cdr3_aa: CASSFSGGNSPLHF
d_call: -
clone_size: many
v_call: TRBV13
j_call: TRBJ1-6

cdr3_nt: TGTGCCAGCACACCGATCGGCGGGAATTCACCCCTCCACTTT
cdr3_aa: CASTPIGGNSPLHF
d_call: -
clone_size: many
v_call: TRBV2
j_call: TRBJ1-6

cdr3_nt: TGTGCCAGCAGAGAACAGGGTTGGGGCAATCAGCCCCAGCATTTT
cdr3_aa: CASREQGWGNQPQHF
d_call: -
clone_size: many
v_call: TRBV6-5
j_call: TRBJ1-5

cdr3_nt: TGTGCCAGCAGCCGTACCCGGCCCCGCTATGGCTACACCTTC
cdr3_aa: CASSRTRPRYGYTF
d_call: -
clone_size: many
v_call: TRBV12-3/TRBV12-4
j_call: TRBJ1-2

cdr3_nt: TGTGCCAGCAGTTTCCTAGGACAGGGGTGGGATGAGCAGTTCTTC
cdr3_aa: CASSFLGQGWDEQFF
d_call: TRBD1
clone_size: many
v_call: TRBV28
j_call: TRBJ2-1

cdr3_nt: TGCAGTGCCCCACAGCAAGCTAACTATGGCTACACCTTC
cdr3_aa: CSAPQQANYGYTF
d_call: -
clone_size: many
v_call: TRBV20-1
j_call: TRBJ1-2

cdr3_nt: TGTGCCAGCAGCGTAGAGGGGGAAGCCATATATAATTCACCCCTCCACTTT
cdr3_aa: CASSVEGEAIYNSPLHF
d_call: -
clone_size: many
v_call: TRBV9
j_call: TRBJ1-6